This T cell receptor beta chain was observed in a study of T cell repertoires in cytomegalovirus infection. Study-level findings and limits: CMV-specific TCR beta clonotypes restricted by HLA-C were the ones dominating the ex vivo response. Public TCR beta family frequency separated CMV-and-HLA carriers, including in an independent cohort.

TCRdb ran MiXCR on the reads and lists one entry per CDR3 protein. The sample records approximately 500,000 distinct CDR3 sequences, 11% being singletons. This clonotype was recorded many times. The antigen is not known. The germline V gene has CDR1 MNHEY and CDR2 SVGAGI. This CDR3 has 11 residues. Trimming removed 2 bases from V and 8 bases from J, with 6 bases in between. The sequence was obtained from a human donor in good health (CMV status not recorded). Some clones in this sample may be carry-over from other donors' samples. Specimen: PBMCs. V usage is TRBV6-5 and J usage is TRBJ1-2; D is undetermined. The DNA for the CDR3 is TGTGCCAGCAGTTACCCGGGGGGCTACACCTTC. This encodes CASSYPGGYTF.